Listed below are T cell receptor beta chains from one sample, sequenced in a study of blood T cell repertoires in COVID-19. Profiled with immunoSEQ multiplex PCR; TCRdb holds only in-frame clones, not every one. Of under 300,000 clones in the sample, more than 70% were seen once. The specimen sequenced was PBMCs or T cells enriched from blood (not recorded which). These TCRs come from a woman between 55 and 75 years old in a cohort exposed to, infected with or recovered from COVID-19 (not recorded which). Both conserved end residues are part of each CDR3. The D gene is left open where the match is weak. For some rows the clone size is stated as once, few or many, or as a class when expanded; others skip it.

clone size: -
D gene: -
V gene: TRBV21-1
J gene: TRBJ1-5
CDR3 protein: CASSKEGRPQPQHF
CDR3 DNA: TGTGCCAGCAGCAAGGAGGGGCGGCCTCAGCCCCAGCATTTT

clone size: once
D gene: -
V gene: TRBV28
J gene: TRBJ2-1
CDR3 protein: CASTPRLGQGFGEQFF
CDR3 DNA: TGTGCCAGCACCCCTCGCCTAGGGCAGGGGTTCGGTGAGCAGTTCTTC

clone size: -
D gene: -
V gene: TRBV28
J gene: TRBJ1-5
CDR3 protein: CASSPGDMRNQPQHF
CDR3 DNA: TGTGCCAGCAGCCCCGGGGACATGCGAAATCAGCCCCAGCATTTT

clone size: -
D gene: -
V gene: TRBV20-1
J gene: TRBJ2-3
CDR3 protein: CSAIFRDSQYF
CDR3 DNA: TGCAGTGCTATTTTCCGGGACTCCCAGTATTTT

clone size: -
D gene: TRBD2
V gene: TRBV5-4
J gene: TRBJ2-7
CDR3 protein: CASTKTSGRYHEQYF
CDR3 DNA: TGTGCCAGCACCAAGACTAGCGGGAGATACCACGAGCAGTACTTC

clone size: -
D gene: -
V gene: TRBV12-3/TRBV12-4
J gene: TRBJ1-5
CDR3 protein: CASSRWGEPQHF
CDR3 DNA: TGTGCCAGCAGTCGCTGGGGGGAGCCCCAGCATTTT

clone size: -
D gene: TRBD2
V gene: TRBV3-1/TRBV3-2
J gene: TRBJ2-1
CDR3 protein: CASSRTSGSFPPYNEQFF
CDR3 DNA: TGTGCCAGCAGTAGGACTAGCGGGAGTTTTCCCCCCTACAATGAGCAGTTCTTC

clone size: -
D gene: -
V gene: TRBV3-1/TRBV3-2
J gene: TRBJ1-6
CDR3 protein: CASSRKDSSPLHF
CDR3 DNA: TGTGCCAGCAGCCGGAAGGACTCCTCACCCCTCCACTTT

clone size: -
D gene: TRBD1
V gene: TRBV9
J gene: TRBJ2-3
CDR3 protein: CASSGTGTDTQYF
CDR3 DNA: TGTGCCAGCAGCGGGACAGGAACAGATACGCAGTATTTT

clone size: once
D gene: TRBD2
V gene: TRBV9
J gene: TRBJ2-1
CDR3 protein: CASSVGLAGVGEQFF
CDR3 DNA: TGTGCCAGCAGCGTTGGACTAGCGGGAGTGGGTGAGCAGTTCTTC

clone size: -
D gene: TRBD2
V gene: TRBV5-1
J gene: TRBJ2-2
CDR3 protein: CASSLGLAAGELFF
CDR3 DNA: TGCGCCAGCAGCTTGGGACTAGCCGCCGGGGAGCTGTTTTTT

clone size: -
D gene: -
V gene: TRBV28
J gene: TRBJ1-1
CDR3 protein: CASSPAQGMNTEAFF
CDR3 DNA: TGTGCCAGCAGTCCCGCACAGGGAATGAACACTGAAGCTTTCTTT

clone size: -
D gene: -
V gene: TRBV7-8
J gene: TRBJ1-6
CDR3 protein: CASSIRVTLGSPLHF
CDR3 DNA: TGTGCCAGCAGCATCAGGGTCACGCTGGGCTCACCCCTCCACTTT

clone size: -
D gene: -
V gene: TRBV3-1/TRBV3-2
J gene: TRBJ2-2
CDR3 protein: CASRLTGELFF
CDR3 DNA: TGTGCCAGCAGACTCACCGGGGAGCTGTTTTTT

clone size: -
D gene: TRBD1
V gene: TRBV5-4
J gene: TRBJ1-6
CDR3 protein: CASRPDRGDSPLHF
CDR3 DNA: TGTGCCAGCAGACCCGACAGGGGGGATTCACCCCTCCACTTT

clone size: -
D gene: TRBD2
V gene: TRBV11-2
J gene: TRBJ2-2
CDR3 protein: CASSPRLAGRTGELFF
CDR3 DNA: TGTGCCAGCAGCCCTAGGCTAGCGGGAAGGACCGGGGAGCTGTTTTTT

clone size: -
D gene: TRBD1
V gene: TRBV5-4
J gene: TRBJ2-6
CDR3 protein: CASSSQGGSGANVLTF
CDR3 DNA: TGTGCCAGCAGCTCACAGGGGGGCTCTGGGGCCAACGTCCTGACTTTC

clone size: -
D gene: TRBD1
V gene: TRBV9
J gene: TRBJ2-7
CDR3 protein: CASSVDPGGLKQYF
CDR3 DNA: TGTGCCAGCAGCGTAGACCCAGGGGGCCTTAAGCAGTACTTC

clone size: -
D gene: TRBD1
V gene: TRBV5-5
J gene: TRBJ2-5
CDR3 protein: CASSSNRGYQETQYF
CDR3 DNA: TGTGCCAGCAGCTCAAACAGGGGGTACCAAGAGACCCAGTACTTC

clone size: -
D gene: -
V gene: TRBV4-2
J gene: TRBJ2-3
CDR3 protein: CASSPLPTDTQYF
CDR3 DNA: TGTGCCAGCAGCCCCCTCCCCACAGATACGCAGTATTTT

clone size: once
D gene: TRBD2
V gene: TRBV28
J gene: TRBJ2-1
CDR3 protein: CASSPPGAGAYNEQFF
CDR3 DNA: TGTGCCAGCAGTCCCCCCGGAGCGGGGGCCTACAATGAGCAGTTCTTC

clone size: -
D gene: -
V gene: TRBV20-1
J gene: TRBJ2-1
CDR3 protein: CSASSGVSAYNEQFF
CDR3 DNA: TGCAGTGCTAGTTCAGGGGTTAGCGCCTACAATGAGCAGTTCTTC

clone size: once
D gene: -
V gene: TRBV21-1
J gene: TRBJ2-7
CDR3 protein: CASSTGRACEQYF
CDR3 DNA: TGTGCCAGCAGTACTGGGAGGGCTTGCGAGCAGTACTTC

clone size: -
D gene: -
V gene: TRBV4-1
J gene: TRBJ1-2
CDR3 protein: CASSQEGAGTNYGYTF
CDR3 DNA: TGCGCCAGCAGCCAAGAGGGGGCAGGGACTAACTATGGCTACACCTTC

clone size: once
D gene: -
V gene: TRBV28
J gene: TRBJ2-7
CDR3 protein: CASTQSTGLYEQYF
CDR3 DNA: TGTGCCAGCACTCAGTCTACAGGGTTATACGAGCAGTACTTC

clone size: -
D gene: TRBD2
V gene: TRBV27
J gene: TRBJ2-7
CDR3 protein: CASRLSGTTYEQYF
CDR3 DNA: TGTGCCAGCAGGCTCTCCGGGACTACCTACGAGCAGTACTTC

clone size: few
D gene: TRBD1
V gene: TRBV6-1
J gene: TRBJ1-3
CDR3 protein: CASSVRQGARSNTIYF
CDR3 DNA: TGTGCCAGCAGTGTCAGACAGGGGGCGCGAAGCAACACCATATATTTT

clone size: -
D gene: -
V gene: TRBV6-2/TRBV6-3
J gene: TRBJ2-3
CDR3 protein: CASSQAGPPGDTQYF
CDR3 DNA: TGTGCCAGCAGCCAGGCGGGACCACCAGGGGATACGCAGTATTTT

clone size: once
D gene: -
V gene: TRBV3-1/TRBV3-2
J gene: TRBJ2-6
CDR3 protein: CASSQDTRAGANVLTF
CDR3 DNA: TGTGCCAGCAGCCAAGATACCCGAGCTGGGGCCAACGTCCTGACTTTC

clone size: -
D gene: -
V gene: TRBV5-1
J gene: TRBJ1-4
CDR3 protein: CASSPTTTNEKLFF
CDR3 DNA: TGCGCCAGCAGCCCGACAACAACTAATGAAAAACTGTTTTTT

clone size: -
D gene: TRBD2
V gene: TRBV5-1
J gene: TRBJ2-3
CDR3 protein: CASSQGLAGSTDTQYF
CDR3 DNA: TGCGCCAGCAGCCAGGGACTAGCGGGGAGCACAGATACGCAGTATTTT

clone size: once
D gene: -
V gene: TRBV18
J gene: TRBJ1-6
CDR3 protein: CASSPERDSPLHF
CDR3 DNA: TGTGCCAGCTCACCCGAACGGGATTCACCCCTCCACTTT

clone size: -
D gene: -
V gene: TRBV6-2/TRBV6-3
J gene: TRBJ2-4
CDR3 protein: CASSYSNALRDIQYF
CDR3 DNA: TGTGCCAGCAGTTACTCGAACGCACTGAGGGACATTCAGTACTTC

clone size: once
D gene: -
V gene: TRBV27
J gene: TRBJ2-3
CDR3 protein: CASSLKGMGSTDTQYF
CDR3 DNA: TGTGCCAGCAGTTTAAAGGGGATGGGAAGCACAGATACGCAGTATTTT

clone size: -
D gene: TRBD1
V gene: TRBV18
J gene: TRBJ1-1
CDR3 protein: CASSPLPGQGNTEAFF
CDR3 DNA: TGTGCCAGCTCACCCCTACCGGGACAGGGGAACACTGAAGCTTTCTTT

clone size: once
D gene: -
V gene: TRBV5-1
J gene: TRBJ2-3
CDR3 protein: CASSEGADTQYF
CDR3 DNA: TGCGCCAGCAGCGAAGGGGCTGACACGCAGTATTTT

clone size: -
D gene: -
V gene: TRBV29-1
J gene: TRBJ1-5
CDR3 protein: CSVRTDSNQPQHF
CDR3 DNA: TGCAGCGTCCGGACAGATAGCAATCAGCCCCAGCATTTT

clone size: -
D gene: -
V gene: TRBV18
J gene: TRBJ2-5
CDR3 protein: CASPPKPMDGGAETQYF
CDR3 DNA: TGTGCCAGCCCCCCAAAACCAATGGATGGGGGGGCAGAGACCCAGTACTTC

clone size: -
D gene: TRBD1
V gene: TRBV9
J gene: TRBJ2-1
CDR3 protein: CASSPLPGQQNEQFF
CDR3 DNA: TGTGCCAGCAGCCCGCTTCCGGGACAGCAAAATGAGCAGTTCTTC

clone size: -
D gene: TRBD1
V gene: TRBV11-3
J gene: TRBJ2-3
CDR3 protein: CASSLPGQGADTQYF
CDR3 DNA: TGTGCCAGCAGCTTACCGGGACAGGGGGCAGATACGCAGTATTTT

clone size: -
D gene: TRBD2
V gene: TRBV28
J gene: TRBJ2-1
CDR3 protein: CASSLFGLAGNNEQFF
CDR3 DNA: TGTGCCAGCAGTTTATTTGGTCTAGCGGGGAACAATGAGCAGTTCTTC

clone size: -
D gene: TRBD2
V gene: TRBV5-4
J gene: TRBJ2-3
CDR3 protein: CASSSSGRGTSTDTQYF
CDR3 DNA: TGTGCCAGCAGCTCTAGCGGGAGAGGGACTAGCACAGATACGCAGTATTTT

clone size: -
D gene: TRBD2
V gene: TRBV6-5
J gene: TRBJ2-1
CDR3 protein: CASSTAGEFDEQFF
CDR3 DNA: TGTGCCAGCAGTACCGCGGGAGAATTCGATGAGCAGTTCTTC

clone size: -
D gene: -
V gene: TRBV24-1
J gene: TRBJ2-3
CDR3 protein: CATSVPPGVQGPYTDTQYF
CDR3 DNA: TGTGCCACCAGTGTCCCCCCAGGCGTTCAGGGGCCGTACACAGATACGCAGTATTTT

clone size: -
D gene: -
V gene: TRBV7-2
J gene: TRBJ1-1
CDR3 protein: CASSFRRGANTEAFF
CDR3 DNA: TGTGCCAGCAGTTTCAGGAGGGGCGCCAACACTGAAGCTTTCTTT

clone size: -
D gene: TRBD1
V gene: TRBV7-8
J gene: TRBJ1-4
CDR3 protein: CATGQGKGTNEKLFF
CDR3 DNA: TGTGCCACAGGACAGGGGAAGGGAACTAATGAAAAACTGTTTTTT

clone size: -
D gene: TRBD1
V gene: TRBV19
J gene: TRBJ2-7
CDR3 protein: CASSIAGTGPYEQYF
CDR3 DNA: TGTGCCAGTAGTATAGCGGGGACAGGTCCCTACGAGCAGTACTTC

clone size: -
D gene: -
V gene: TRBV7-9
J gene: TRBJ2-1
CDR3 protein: CASSLESSVIARSYNEQFF
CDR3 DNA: TGTGCCAGCAGCTTAGAGTCTAGCGTAATAGCCAGGTCCTACAATGAGCAGTTCTTC

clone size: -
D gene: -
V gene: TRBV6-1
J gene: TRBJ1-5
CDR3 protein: CASSEAGDWHQPQHF
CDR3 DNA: TGTGCCAGCAGTGAAGCGGGTGACTGGCATCAGCCCCAGCATTTT

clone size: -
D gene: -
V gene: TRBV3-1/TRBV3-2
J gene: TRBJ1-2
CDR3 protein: CASSQGQVYGYTF
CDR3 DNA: TGTGCCAGCAGCCAAGGACAGGTCTATGGCTACACCTTC